These 30 T cell receptor beta chains came from one sample sequenced in a study of blood T cell repertoires in COVID-19. Profiled with immunoSEQ multiplex PCR; TCRdb holds only in-frame clones, not every one. This sample has about 400,000 clones, with roughly 87% found just once. Sequences were obtained from PBMCs or T cells enriched from blood (not recorded which). These receptors were taken from a young woman who had recovered from COVID-19.

The rearrangement links TRBV5-6 to TRBJ1-5; no definite D call. The CDR3 extends over 13 amino acids. From germline, CDR1 is SGHDT and CDR2 YYEEEE. V was shortened by 4 bases and J by 5 bases, with 10 bases between the two germline ends. The CDR3 loop reads CASSPGEDQPQHF. The DNA for the CDR3 is TGTGCCAGCAGCCCCGGGGAAGATCAGCCCCAGCATTTT.

The chain carries TRBV27 and TRBJ1-1, with unresolved D. Trimming took 6 bases from V and 5 from J, leaving 13 bases between them. The germline V gene has CDR1 MNHEY and CDR2 SMNVEV (reference sequence). The length of the CDR3 is 13 residues. The CDR3 spells CASSRQRYTEAFF. DNA for the CDR3: TGTGCCAGCAGCCGTCAGCGGTATACTGAAGCTTTCTTT.

The J gene is TRBJ1-5, the V gene TRBV5-8; possible D gene TRBD1, 5 bases. The V end lost 4 bases, the J end lost 2 bases, and 16 bases lay between the germline ends. Germline lookup yields CDR1 SGHTS and CDR2 YDEGEE. The CDR3 runs to 16 residues. The CDR3 region has the DNA TGTGCCAGCAGCGGACGGGTTTTAGGGGGCAATCAGCCCCAGCATTTT. Its translation: CASSGRVLGGNQPQHF.

V usage is TRBV7-8 and J usage is TRBJ1-5, with D hard to call. The germline V gene has CDR1 SGHVS and CDR2 FQNEAQ. The V end was cut by 1 base, the J end by 7 bases, with 11 bases between. The CDR3 runs 14 residues. The CDR3 sequence: CASSLGRTGQPQHF. The CDR3 DNA reads TGTGCCAGCAGCTTAGGGAGGACGGGACAGCCCCAGCATTTT. The variable domain in full, with the rest retrieved from reference TRBV7-8 and TRBJ1-5, is GAGVSQSPRYKVAKRGQDVALRCDPISGHVSLFWYQQALGQGPEFLTYFQNEAQLDKSGLPSDRFFAERPEGSVSTLKIQRTQQEDSAVYLCASSLGRTGQPQHFGDGTRLSIL.

The genes are TRBV15 and TRBJ2-1, with TRBD2 identical over 7 bases. The CDR3 is 15 amino acids. Germline V gene lookup returns CDR1 LNHNV and CDR2 YYDKDF (reference sequence). J gave up 2 bases and V 8 bases, and 9 bases lay outside the gene matches. The CDR3 reads CATHSGTTTYNEQFF. For the CDR3, the DNA is TGTGCCACCCATTCAGGGACTACCACCTACAATGAGCAGTTCTTC.

The CDR3: CASSLAGSGNQETQYF. The CDR3 DNA follows: TGTGCCAGCAGCTTAGCGGGTAGCGGGAACCAAGAGACCCAGTACTTC. This sequence joins TRBV11-1 and TRBJ2-5, with 8 bases aligning to TRBD2. The V gene's germline CDR1 is SGHAT and CDR2 FQDESV (reference sequence). J lost 0 bases, V lost 0 bases, and 3 bases had no gene match. The CDR3 is made up of 16 amino acids.

The V call is TRBV9, the J call TRBJ1-1; D call uncertain. V lost 4 bases to trimming and J lost 2 bases, with 12 bases between them. CDR1 is SGDLS, CDR2 YYNGEE, per germline. CDR3 length equals 14 residues. CDR3 in DNA: TGTGCCAGCAGCTTAGGTCTTATTAACACTGAAGCTTTCTTT. Amino acid sequence: CASSLGLINTEAFF.

This sequence joins TRBV27 and TRBJ1-6; D possibly corresponds to TRBD1 (6 bases). The V and J ends lost 3 bases and 7 bases respectively, with 22 bases between them. This CDR3 has 18 amino acids. Germline CDR1 is MNHEY and CDR2 is SMNVEV (reference sequence). CDR3: CASSFSLQGTDENSPLHF. The CDR3 DNA reads as TGTGCCAGCAGTTTTTCGCTACAGGGAACGGATGAGAATTCACCCCTCCACTTT.

The chain combines TRBV16 with TRBJ1-2; D possibly corresponds to TRBD1 (5 bases). CDR1 is KGHSY, CDR2 FQNENV, per germline. The V gene lost 1 base and the J gene lost 7 bases, with 13 bases spanning the gap. CDR3 size: 14 residues. CDR3 sequence reads: CASSQFREVGGYTF. Written as DNA, the CDR3 is TGTGCCAGCAGCCAATTCAGGGAAGTTGGTGGCTACACCTTC.

This chain joins TRBV4-1 and TRBJ1-1; a possible D gene is TRBD1 (6 bases). This CDR3 contains 18 residues. Trimming cost V 1 base and J 5 bases, with 23 bases left between them. Looked up from germline, CDR1 is MGHRA and CDR2 is YSYEKL. The CDR3 bases are TGCGCCAGCAGCCAAGCCAGGGGACGGGGGGATAGGGTTACTGAAGCTTTCTTT. This gives the protein CASSQARGRGDRVTEAFF.

This chain joins TRBV5-4 and TRBJ2-5; D is possibly TRBD2 (7 bases). The CDR3 extends over 15 amino acids. Germline V lookup: CDR1 SGHNT, CDR2 YYREEE (reference sequence). V dropped 4 bases and J dropped 2 bases, with 15 bases sitting between them. CDR3 sequence: CASSPTAGAQETQYF. The CDR3 DNA sequence: TGTGCCAGCAGCCCCACCGCGGGGGCTCAAGAGACCCAGTACTTC.

This clone showed up just a few times. The chain combines TRBV28 with TRBJ1-6, with no clear D. The CDR3 is made up of 17 amino acids. Germline values: CDR1 MDHEN, CDR2 SYDVKM. Trimming removed 2 bases from V and 0 bases from J, with 11 bases in between. CDR3 coding DNA: TGTGCCAGCAGTTTAGGGCAGAAGAGCTCCTATAATTCACCCCTCCACTTT. Residues: CASSLGQKSSYNSPLHF.

This chain joins TRBV11-2 and TRBJ2-5; 7 nucleotides line up with TRBD2. With V trimmed by 5 bases and J by 0 bases, 3 bases remained unmatched. Germline V lookup: CDR1 SGHAT, CDR2 FQNNGV. The CDR3 totals 14 residues. The CDR3 DNA reads as TGTGCCAGCAGCCCAGGACTAGACCAAGAGACCCAGTACTTC. Translation gives CASSPGLDQETQYF. The whole variable domain, filled in from reference TRBV11-2 and TRBJ2-5, reads EAGVAQSPRYKIIEKRQSVAFWCNPISGHATLYWYQQILGQGPKLLIQFQNNGVVDDSQLPKDRFSAERLKGVDSTLKIQPAKLEDSAVYLCASSPGLDQETQYFGPGTRLLVL.

The chain employs TRBV10-3 and TRBJ2-7, with TRBD1 matching over 7 bases. The germline gives CDR1 ENHRY, CDR2 SYGVKD. CDR3 size: 15 residues. The trim removed 6 bases at V and 0 bases at J, leaving 8 bases unmatched. The CDR3 spells CAISSGDSSSYEQYF. The CDR3 nucleotides read TGTGCCATCAGCTCCGGGGACAGCTCCTCCTACGAGCAGTACTTC.

The CDR3 is CASSTINTEAFF. DNA for the CDR3: TGTGCCAGCTCAACAATTAACACTGAAGCTTTCTTT. J is TRBJ1-1 and V is TRBV18; the D is unclear. Trimming left V 5 bases short and J 2 bases short, with 6 bases between. The germline CDR1 and CDR2 sequences are KGHSH and LQKENI. The CDR3 contains 12 residues.

This clone showed up just a few times. The chain has TRBV6-4 and TRBJ2-7; D is undetermined. Germline V gene lookup returns CDR1 MRHNA and CDR2 SNTAGT. V lost 8 bases, J lost 6 bases, and 5 bases lay in between. The CDR3 spans 9 residues. The DNA of the CDR3 is TGTGCCAGCTGGGCCGAGCAGTACTTC. It yields the protein CASWAEQYF.

The chain uses TRBV4-1 and TRBJ2-2, with 8 bases identical to TRBD2. Germline CDR1 MGHRA, CDR2 YSYEKL. The CDR3 consists of 14 residues. After removal of 6 bases from V and 5 bases from J, the junction contained 5 bases not matched to a gene. In DNA form, the CDR3 reads TGCGCCAGCAGGCGGGGGGAGGGAACCGGGGAGCTGTTTTTT. Its protein product is CASRRGEGTGELFF.

The genes are TRBV10-3 and TRBJ2-7; D remains unclear. The CDR3 is 11 residues long. CDR1 is ENHRY, CDR2 SYGVKD, per germline. The V end was cut by 7 bases, the J end by 4 bases, with 8 bases between. The CDR3 DNA reads TGTGCCATCATGCAGGATTACGAGCAGTACTTC. It specifies CAIMQDYEQYF.

This clone was found a few times. This chain uses TRBV10-3 with TRBJ2-7; possible D gene TRBD2, 6 bases. This CDR3 is built from 18 residues. Germline CDR1 and CDR2: ENHRY and SYGVKD. The V gene lost 10 bases and the J gene lost 0 bases, with 28 bases spanning the gap. The CDR3 nucleotides read TGTGCCACCAGCCCGCTCGGGGACTCGGGAAGCCTCTCCTACGAGCAGTACTTC. Encoded protein: CATSPLGDSGSLSYEQYF.

V and J are TRBV7-2 and TRBJ2-2; 10 bases match TRBD1. The CDR3 sequence is 15 residues long. V lost 2 bases, J lost 5 bases, and 2 bases stayed unmatched. Germline values: CDR1 SGHTA, CDR2 FQGNSA. As DNA, the CDR3 is TGTGCCAGCAGCTTAAGGACAGGGGGGACCGGGGAGCTGTTTTTT. It is translated as CASSLRTGGTGELFF.

The rearrangement joins TRBV5-4 to TRBJ2-6; TRBD1 might be the D (5 bases). Germline V gene data show CDR1 as SGHNT and CDR2 as YYREEE (reference sequence). The CDR3 loop spans 16 amino acids. V lost 4 bases and J 0 bases, leaving 11 bases between the germline ends. The CDR3 reads CASSRATGSGANVLTF. The CDR3 bases are TGTGCCAGCAGCAGAGCCACAGGCTCTGGGGCCAACGTCCTGACTTTC.

The chain carries TRBV5-1 and TRBJ2-6; 7 nucleotides line up with TRBD1. Germline CDR1 is SGHRS and CDR2 is YFSETQ. V shed 3 bases and J 0 bases; nucleotides not matched to a gene: 6. CDR3 size: 17 residues. The DNA of the CDR3 is TGCGCCAGCAGCTCTCTCGGACAGGCCTCTGGGGCCAACGTCCTGACTTTC. It translates to CASSSLGQASGANVLTF.

This clone was recorded once. This sequence joins TRBV18 and TRBJ1-1; no reliable D call. Germline V gene data show CDR1 as KGHSH and CDR2 as LQKENI. The CDR3 runs to 14 residues. V dropped 6 bases and J dropped 8 bases, with 19 bases sitting between them. The CDR3: CASSRTDGEREAFF. In DNA, the CDR3 is TGTGCCAGCTCCCGGACTGACGGTGAACGAGAAGCTTTCTTT.

V usage is TRBV4-1 and J usage is TRBJ2-7; TRBD1 matches 7 bases. CDR1 is MGHRA and CDR2 is YSYEKL in the germline V gene. Trimming removed 0 bases from V and 4 bases from J; junction bases left unmatched: 9. The CDR3 is 16 residues long. CDR3 sequence reads: CASSQEGPGQSYEQYF. CDR3 coding DNA: TGCGCCAGCAGCCAAGAAGGTCCGGGACAGAGTTACGAGCAGTACTTC.

This sequence joins TRBV4-1 and TRBJ2-5; D possibly corresponds to TRBD1 (6 bases). Germline values: CDR1 MGHRA, CDR2 YSYEKL. This CDR3 is built from 16 residues. V lost 4 bases, J lost 1 base, and 16 bases lay in between. The CDR3 spells CASSPTTGTLQETQYF. In DNA, the CDR3 is TGCGCCAGCAGCCCTACTACCGGGACACTCCAAGAGACCCAGTACTTC.

This chain connects TRBV3-1 (or the pseudogene TRBV3-2) to TRBJ1-1; D perhaps matches TRBD1 (6 bases). The CDR3 totals 14 residues. V lost 4 bases to trimming and J lost 7 bases, with 16 bases between them. CDR1 and CDR2 (germline): LGHDT, YNNKEL (reference sequence). CDR3 sequence: CASSPHDRFNEAFF. The CDR3 bases are TGTGCCAGCAGCCCCCATGACAGGTTTAATGAAGCTTTCTTT.

This clone was counted only a few times. J is TRBJ1-5 and V is TRBV30, with 8 bases identical to TRBD1. Germline CDR1 is GTSNPN and CDR2 is SVGIG (reference sequence). V lost 0 bases to trimming and J lost 7 bases; unmatched junction nucleotides: 2. CDR3 size: 13 residues. CDR3 coding DNA: TGTGCCTGGAGTGTACAGGGGGAACAGCCCCAGCATTTT. Translation: CAWSVQGEQPQHF.

The CDR3 spells CASSVSAGQTPETQYF. The CDR3 DNA is TGTGCCAGCAGCGTCAGTGCAGGACAGACCCCAGAGACCCAGTACTTC. This rearrangement joins TRBV9 to TRBJ2-5, with D possibly matching TRBD1 (6 bases). Germline V gives CDR1 SGDLS, CDR2 YYNGEE. With 2 bases removed from V and 4 bases from J, the gap between germline ends came to 18 bases. The CDR3 consists of 16 residues.

The chain couples TRBV9 to TRBJ2-7; 8 positions agree with TRBD1. CDR1 SGDLS and CDR2 YYNGEE come from the germline V gene. Unmatched junction bases numbered 14, after V lost 4 bases and J lost 5 bases. The CDR3 covers 16 residues. CDR3 sequence: CASSPNTGTGVNEQYF. The CDR3 DNA reads TGTGCCAGCAGCCCAAACACCGGGACAGGCGTCAACGAGCAGTACTTC.

The rearrangement joins TRBV23-1 to TRBJ1-5; the D is unclear. TRBV23-1 is flagged as an ORF with uncertain function. V lost 6 bases, J lost 5 bases, and 17 bases lay in between. This CDR3 region has 15 residues. This CDR3 reads CASRTEELSDQPQHF. The CDR3 nucleotides are TGCGCCAGCAGGACCGAGGAATTGAGTGATCAGCCCCAGCATTTT.